This T cell receptor (beta chain) was sequenced for a study of shared clonotypes between healthy human individuals. Sequencing used immunoSEQ multiplex PCR; TCRdb keeps in-frame clones, though not all of them. The sample holds about 2.1 million clones, roughly 95% seen once. In the naive CD8 group, cells lacked CD45RO and were positively selected for CCR7, so terminally differentiated effector memory CD45RA+ cells were left out. Germline V CDR1 and CDR2: SGHRS, YFSETQ. After removal of 6 bases from V and 5 bases from J, the junction contained 10 bases not matched to a gene. This CDR3 spans 14 amino acids.

Sequencing was performed on naive CD8+ T cells from PBMCs. The chain combines TRBV5-1 with TRBJ1-1, with TRBD1 matching 7 bases. The origin of this receptor is a man between 18 and 35 years old in good health. Some clones in this sample may be carry-over from other donors' samples. The CDR3, as DNA: TGCGCCAGCAAATTCCGACAGGGCTGGACTGAAGCTTTCTTT. It specifies CASKFRQGWTEAFF.